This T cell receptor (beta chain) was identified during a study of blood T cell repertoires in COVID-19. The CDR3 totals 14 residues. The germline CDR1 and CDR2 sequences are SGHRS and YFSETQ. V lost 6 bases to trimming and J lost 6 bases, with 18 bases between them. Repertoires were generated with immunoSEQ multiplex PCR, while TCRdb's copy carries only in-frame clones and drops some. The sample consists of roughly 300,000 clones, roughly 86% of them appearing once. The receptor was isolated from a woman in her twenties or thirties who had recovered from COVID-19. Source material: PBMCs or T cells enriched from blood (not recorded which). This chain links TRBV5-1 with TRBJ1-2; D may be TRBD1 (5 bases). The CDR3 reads CASTWDSGLDGYTF. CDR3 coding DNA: TGCGCCAGCACCTGGGATTCAGGGTTGGATGGCTACACCTTC.